This entry features one T cell receptor beta chain sequence. The antigen remains undetermined. The record originates from a study of shared clonotypes between healthy human individuals. Study-wide background: Plates per donor: three CD4 naive, three CD4 memory, two CD8 naive, one CD8 memory. Study-wide points: Represented genetic and exposure-history diversity was restricted by having few donors. Naive subsets tended to show greater estimated richness than memory subsets.

Naive CD8 cells lacked CD45RO and underwent positive selection for CCR7, leaving out terminally differentiated effector memory CD45RA+ cells. Donors had no recently reported acute infections or vaccinations and were HIV-negative. Profiled with immunoSEQ multiplex PCR; TCRdb holds only in-frame clones, not every one. The sample carries approximately 2,200,000 clones, under 95% recorded once. Germline lookup yields CDR1 SGHAT and CDR2 FQNNGV. V lost 4 bases and J 6 bases, leaving 24 bases between the germline ends. CDR3 length: 17 amino acids. Sequences were obtained from naive CD8+ T cells from PBMCs. This TCR derives from a man between 18 and 35 years old in good health. Some clones in this sample may be carry-over from other donors' samples. The chain joins TRBV11-2 to TRBJ2-5; possibly TRBD1 or TRBD2 for D (5 bases each). In DNA form, the CDR3 reads TGTGCCAGCAGCTCCCAGAGTTCCGGGACCAGTGATAAGACCCAGTACTTC. It specifies CASSSQSSGTSDKTQYF.